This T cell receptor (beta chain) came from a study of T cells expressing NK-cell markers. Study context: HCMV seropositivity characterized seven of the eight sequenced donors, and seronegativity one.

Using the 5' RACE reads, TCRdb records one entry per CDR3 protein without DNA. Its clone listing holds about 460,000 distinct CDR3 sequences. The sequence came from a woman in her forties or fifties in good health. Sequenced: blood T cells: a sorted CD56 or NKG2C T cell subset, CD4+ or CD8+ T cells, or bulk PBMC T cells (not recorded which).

This CDR3 reads CSARRGGQIQETQYF. J is TRBJ2-5 and V is TRBV20-1; TCRdb calls TRBD1, which cannot be checked without DNA. The CDR3 contains 15 residues. Germline CDR1 DFQATT, CDR2 SNEGSKA (reference sequence).